This T cell receptor beta chain was profiled in a study of a mutant IDH1 vaccine in newly diagnosed glioma. Whole-study context: Patients arrived already treated with radiotherapy, temozolomide, or both, most having had both. Regarding the study as a whole: Shifts in the top peripheral T cell clonotypes seemed unrelated to pseudoprogression.

Notes on this clone: The antigen is not known.

Time point defined: baseline, week 1 (first vaccination visit). Treatment of the sample: pre-vaccination baseline after standard-of-care therapy. This CDR3 comprises 14 residues. V lost 5 bases and J lost 8, with 19 bases in between. Germline lookup yields CDR1 PRHDT and CDR2 FYEKMQ (reference sequence). Profiled with immunoSEQ multiplex PCR; TCRdb holds only in-frame clones, not every one. Of about 54,000 clones in the sample, roughly 80% were seen once. The TCR comes from a man aged 18 to 29 with glioma. The chain uses TRBV13 and TRBJ2-7; D may match TRBD1 or TRBD2 (5 bases each). Sequences were derived from PBMCs, sampled from a glioma patient treated with radiotherapy, temozolomide or both. The CDR3 protein is CASSPREGVAQQYF. The CDR3 DNA reads TGTGCCAGCAGCCCACGGGAAGGGGTTGCCCAGCAGTACTTC. Full variable domain (missing parts from reference TRBV13 and TRBJ2-7): AAGVIQSPRHLIKEKRETATLKCYPIPRHDTVYWYQQGPGQDPQFLISFYEKMQSDKGSIPDRFSAQQFSDYHSELNMSSLELGDSALYFCASSPREGVAQQYFGPGTRLTVT.